Following are 20 T cell receptor beta chains from one sample sequenced in a study of blood T cell repertoires in COVID-19 (TCRdb year 2020). To prepare the library, the immunoSEQ multiplex PCR assay was applied. TCRdb mirrors the immuneACCESS table, restricted to in-frame sequences. Some clones are absent from its copies; in checked studies, under half trace to an unresolved V gene, and the reason for the others is unknown. This sample lists 60,000 to 65,000 clones; about 80% were detected once. Of the sample, roughly 10% falls within the top ten clones. Input material: peripheral blood. These receptors were taken from a man aged 50 to 60 with COVID-19, enrolled during active disease.

V and J are TRBV4-2 and TRBJ2-7; 7 bases fit TRBD2. V was clipped by 3 bases and J by 3 bases; unmatched bases: 8. This CDR3 is built from 15 residues. Germline V gene sequence: CDR1 LGHNA, CDR2 YNFKEQ. CDR3 sequence (DNA): TGTGCCAGCAGCCACTGGGGGGGAGCGAACTACGAGCAGTACTTC. This encodes CASSHWGGANYEQYF.

The V and J genes are TRBV9 and TRBJ1-1; 9 nucleotides agree with TRBD1. This CDR3 contains 14 residues. Trimming cost V 4 bases and J 5 bases; bases outside gene matches: 6. Per germline, CDR1 SGDLS and CDR2 YYNGEE. CDR3 in amino acids: CASSTGTGRTEAFF. Here the CDR3 DNA reads TGTGCCAGCAGCACCGGGACAGGGAGGACTGAAGCTTTCTTT.

V gene TRBV27 combines with J gene TRBJ1-5; 8 positions match TRBD1. V shed 6 bases and J 9 bases; nucleotides not matched to a gene: 10. Germline values: CDR1 MNHEY, CDR2 SMNVEV (reference sequence). The length of the CDR3 is 14 residues. This CDR3 reads CASSPDRGVRPQHF. In DNA form, the CDR3 reads TGTGCCAGCAGCCCCGACAGGGGAGTAAGGCCCCAGCATTTT.

The chain is built from TRBV19 and TRBJ2-5; perhaps TRBD1 as D (6 bases). The CDR3 totals 18 residues. V was clipped by 4 bases and J by 2 bases, with 23 bases between them. Germline V gene data show CDR1 as LNHDA and CDR2 as SQIVND (reference sequence). DNA for the CDR3: TGTGCCAGTAGTACCCCCTCTCCTCCGGGACACAGACAAGAGACCCAGTACTTC. It yields the protein CASSTPSPPGHRQETQYF.

The chain links TRBV6-5 to TRBJ2-1; the D gene is possibly TRBD1 (6 bases). The V end was cut by 2 bases, the J end by 5 bases, with 13 bases between. CDR3 length: 15 residues. Looked up from germline, CDR1 is MNHEY and CDR2 is SVGAGI. Written as DNA, the CDR3 is TGTGCCAGCAGTTACGGCAGGGGACCAAACAATGAGCAGTTCTTC. Its protein is CASSYGRGPNNEQFF.

The chain combines TRBV2 with TRBJ2-5; TRBD2 agrees at 10 bases. The CDR3 is 13 amino acids. CDR1 SNHLY and CDR2 FYNNEI come from the germline V gene. Trimming took 7 bases from V and 9 from J; bases not matched to a gene: 8. DNA for the CDR3: TGTGCCAGCACCGGACTAGCGGCCCAGGCCCAGTACTTC. Translated, it gives CASTGLAAQAQYF.

This sequence joins TRBV29-1 and TRBJ1-2; 7 positions agree with TRBD1. The V gene end was trimmed by 7 bases and the J gene end by 8 bases; junction bases not matched to a gene: 10. This CDR3 region has 12 residues. The germline V gene encodes CDR1 SQVTM and CDR2 ANQGSEA. The CDR3 sequence: CSAEGGGGGYTF. The CDR3 nucleotides read TGCAGCGCCGAAGGAGGGGGCGGCGGCTACACCTTC.

There are a few counts of this clone. The V gene is TRBV3-1 (or the pseudogene TRBV3-2), the J gene TRBJ1-2, with unresolved D. This CDR3 comprises 14 residues. Germline V gives CDR1 LGHDT, CDR2 YNNKEL (reference sequence). V lost 1 base to trimming and J lost 5 bases, with 11 bases between them. The CDR3 is CASSQVQAGYGYTF. The DNA for the CDR3 is TGTGCCAGCAGCCAAGTGCAGGCGGGGTATGGCTACACCTTC.

This chain uses TRBV6-4 with TRBJ2-2, with 8 nucleotides matching TRBD2. Germline V CDR1 and CDR2: MRHNA, SNTAGT. J lost 7 bases, V lost 5 bases, and 6 bases had no gene match. This CDR3 region has 14 residues. The CDR3 nucleotides are TGTGCCAGCAGTCCAAGGACTAGCAGCGGGGAGCTGTTTTTT. It yields the protein CASSPRTSSGELFF.

This clone has just one count. The chain is built from TRBV30 and TRBJ2-7; 13 bases map to TRBD2. The junction had 8 bases not matched to a gene; V was cut back by 2 bases and J by 4 bases. Germline CDR1 is GTSNPN and CDR2 is SVGIG (reference sequence). This CDR3 has 16 amino acids. The CDR3 reads CAWSLRTSGSSYEQYF. Here the CDR3 DNA reads TGTGCCTGGAGTTTGCGGACTAGCGGGAGTTCGTACGAGCAGTACTTC.

This clone was counted many times. The chain recombines TRBV19 with TRBJ2-5, with 12 bases identical to TRBD2. The CDR3 covers 17 residues. V gave up 5 bases and J gave up 0 bases; unmatched junction bases: 7. Germline V gene lookup returns CDR1 LNHDA and CDR2 SQIVND (reference sequence). The CDR3 DNA sequence: TGTGCCAGTAGTGGTAGGGGACTAGCGGGTTACCAAGAGACCCAGTACTTC. Protein sequence: CASSGRGLAGYQETQYF. Supplemented by reference TRBV19 and TRBJ2-5, the full variable domain reads DGGITQSPKYLFRKEGQNVTLSCEQNLNHDAMYWYRQDPGQGLRLIYYSQIVNDFQKGDIAEGYSVSREKKESFPLTVTSAQKNPTAFYLCASSGRGLAGYQETQYFGPGTRLLVL.

The chain couples TRBV30 to TRBJ2-1; no reliable D call. The CDR3 consists of 12 residues. Germline V CDR1 and CDR2: GTSNPN, SVGIG (reference sequence). V lost 0 bases and J lost 9, with 9 bases in between. The chain's CDR3 is CAWSVKRAEQFF. The CDR3 DNA reads TGTGCCTGGAGTGTAAAGCGTGCTGAGCAGTTCTTC. Supplemented by reference TRBV30 and TRBJ2-1, the full variable domain reads SQTIHQWPATLVQPVGSPLSLECTVEGTSNPNLYWYRQAAGRGLQLLFYSVGIGQISSEVPQNLSASRPQDRQFILSSKKLLLSDSGFYLCAWSVKRAEQFFGPGTRLTVL.

The rearrangement joins TRBV29-1 to TRBJ1-1, with 10 bases matching TRBD1. Trimming removed 2 bases from V and 0 bases from J; junction bases left unmatched: 6. Germline loops: CDR1 SQVTM, CDR2 ANQGSEA. The CDR3 loop spans 16 amino acids. CDR3 sequence (DNA): TGCAGCGTTGAAAGCCCCGGACAGGGGGTGAACACTGAAGCTTTCTTT. This sequence encodes CSVESPGQGVNTEAFF.

The chain joins TRBV2 to TRBJ1-4, with TRBD1 as a possible D gene (6 bases). The CDR3 has 12 amino acids. CDR1 is SNHLY and CDR2 is FYNNEI in the germline V gene. V lost 5 bases and J lost 6, with 7 bases in between. In DNA form, the CDR3 reads TGTGCCAGCAGTCGGACAGATGAAAAACTGTTTTTT. This encodes CASSRTDEKLFF.

This clone appeared a few times. This rearrangement joins TRBV5-1 to TRBJ1-1; D uncertain. This CDR3 has 13 amino acids. Trimming cost V 0 bases and J 1 base, with 4 bases left between them. The V gene's germline CDR1 is SGHRS and CDR2 YFSETQ. The CDR3 nucleotides are TGCGCCAGCAGCTTGGGCGCGAACACTGAAGCTTTCTTT. Encoded protein: CASSLGANTEAFF.

V is TRBV7-9 and J is TRBJ2-2; TRBD2 matches 9 bases. J gave up 0 bases and V 1 base, and 3 bases lay outside the gene matches. CDR1 is SEHNR, CDR2 FQNEAQ, per germline (reference sequence). The CDR3 loop spans 17 amino acids. Written as DNA, the CDR3 is TGTGCCAGCAGCTTAGGGTCTAGCGGGACGAACACCGGGGAGCTGTTTTTT. It translates to CASSLGSSGTNTGELFF.

The chain carries TRBV5-1 and TRBJ2-7; D not resolved. The CDR3 totals 15 residues. Trimming pared 0 bases from V and 2 bases from J, leaving 12 bases between. CDR1 is SGHRS and CDR2 is YFSETQ in the germline V gene. CDR3 sequence reads: CASSLAAQTPYEQYF. CDR3 coding DNA: TGCGCCAGCAGCTTGGCCGCCCAGACACCCTACGAGCAGTACTTC.

The chain joins TRBV30 to TRBJ1-1; no clear D gene. This CDR3 contains 12 residues. The germline V and J ends were trimmed by 4 bases and 11 bases, with 17 bases remaining between them. Germline V gene data show CDR1 as GTSNPN and CDR2 as SVGIG (reference sequence). Here the CDR3 reads CAWKGPAVRAFF. Here the CDR3 DNA reads TGTGCCTGGAAAGGTCCTGCAGTGAGGGCTTTCTTT.

The count of this clone is one. V and J are TRBV18 and TRBJ2-7; 9 bases are shared with TRBD1. The CDR3 is 13 amino acids. CDR1 and CDR2 from the germline V gene are KGHSH and LQKENI. The V gene end was trimmed by 6 bases and the J gene end by 5 bases; junction bases not matched to a gene: 5. CDR3 DNA: TGTGCCAGCTCCGGACAGGGGTCTGACGAGCAGTACTTC. Protein: CASSGQGSDEQYF.

The CDR3 DNA follows: TGTGCCAGCCAATCTACGGGGGGCCGCAATCAGCCCCAGCATTTT. Protein sequence: CASQSTGGRNQPQHF. This chain connects TRBV7-9 to TRBJ1-5; weak D call: TRBD1 (6 bases). The V end lost 8 bases, the J end lost 2 bases, and 16 bases lay between the germline ends. CDR3 length equals 15 residues. Per germline, CDR1 SEHNR and CDR2 FQNEAQ (reference sequence).